The 12 T cell receptor beta chains reported below all come from one sample, sequenced in a study of blood T cell repertoires in COVID-19. The protocol was immunoSEQ multiplex PCR, while the TCRdb copy is restricted to in-frame clones and leaves out a portion. The sample shows 300,000 or so clones, 86% of them seen only once. Sequencing was performed on PBMCs or T cells enriched from blood (not recorded which). The receptors originated from a woman aged 40 to 50 with acute COVID-19.

The V call is TRBV11-2, the J call TRBJ1-2; 10 nucleotides match TRBD1. The CDR3 extends over 14 amino acids. Germline CDR1 and CDR2: SGHAT and FQNNGV. The trim removed 5 bases at V and 7 bases at J, leaving 7 bases unmatched. The DNA for the CDR3 is TGTGCCAGCAGCCCCCAGACAGGGGGCTTTGGCTACACCTTC. Translating it yields CASSPQTGGFGYTF.

The chain employs TRBV6-1 and TRBJ2-7; tentative D call: TRBD2 (6 bases). V was trimmed by 2 bases and J by 2 bases, leaving 10 bases between them. Per the germline V gene, CDR1 is MNHNS and CDR2 is SASEGT. The CDR3 runs to 14 residues. The DNA for the CDR3 is TGTGCCAGCAGTGAACTCGGGGGTCCCTACGAGCAGTACTTC. This gives the protein CASSELGGPYEQYF.

Ten or more counts support this clone. The V call is TRBV3-1 (or the pseudogene TRBV3-2), the J call TRBJ1-1; no clear D. Trimming removed 3 bases at V and 0 bases at J, with 14 bases between. CDR3 length: 16 amino acids. Germline V gene sequence: CDR1 LGHDT, CDR2 YNNKEL (reference sequence). The CDR3 DNA follows: TGTGCCAGCAGCCAGGGCTTCCACACCTTGAACACTGAAGCTTTCTTT. This translates into CASSQGFHTLNTEAFF.

The chain joins TRBV4-2 to TRBJ1-2; D might be TRBD1 (6 bases). Trimming pared 3 bases from V and 8 bases from J, leaving 19 bases between. From germline, CDR1 is LGHNA and CDR2 YNFKEQ. This CDR3 spans 15 amino acids. The CDR3 here is CASSQDFLTGPGYTF. The CDR3, as DNA: TGTGCCAGCAGCCAGGACTTCCTTACAGGGCCCGGCTACACCTTC.

The V call is TRBV3-1 (or the pseudogene TRBV3-2), the J call TRBJ1-2; 8 bases fit TRBD1. Unmatched junction bases numbered 15, after V lost 4 bases and J lost 5 bases. The CDR3 runs to 17 residues. Per the germline V gene, CDR1 is LGHDT and CDR2 is YNNKEL (reference sequence). The DNA of the CDR3 is TGTGCCAGCAGCCCTTTGACAGGGGCCCTGTTGTGGTATGGCTACACCTTC. Its protein product is CASSPLTGALLWYGYTF.

The genes are TRBV5-1 and TRBJ2-3; 7 nucleotides align to TRBD1. The CDR3 is 14 residues long. V was pared by 5 bases and J by 2 bases, with 5 bases of the junction left unmatched. Germline V gene data show CDR1 as SGHRS and CDR2 as YFSETQ. CDR3 sequence reads: CASRPGQATDTQYF. The CDR3 bases are TGCGCCAGCAGGCCTGGACAGGCCACAGATACGCAGTATTTT. Full variable domain (rest looked up from reference TRBV5-1 and TRBJ2-3): KAGVTQTPRYLIKTRGQQVTLSCSPISGHRSVSWYQQTPGQGLQFLFEYFSETQRNKGNFPGRFSGRQFSNSRSEMNVSTLELGDSALYLCASRPGQATDTQYFGPGTRLTVL.

The chain employs TRBV5-1 and TRBJ1-4; tentative D call: TRBD1 (5 bases). Trimming pared 2 bases from V and 4 bases from J, leaving 12 bases between. This CDR3 has 15 amino acids. Germline CDR1 is SGHRS and CDR2 is YFSETQ. CDR3 sequence: CASSLGEWVNEKLFF. Here the CDR3 DNA reads TGCGCCAGCAGCTTAGGGGAATGGGTTAATGAAAAACTGTTTTTT.

The J gene is TRBJ1-4, the V gene TRBV5-1; D might be TRBD1 (6 bases). Trimming stripped 0 bases from V and 3 bases from J, with 12 bases between. In germline, CDR1 is SGHRS, CDR2 YFSETQ. The CDR3 runs to 16 residues. CDR3 region: CASSLGGRGANEKLFF. The CDR3 coding sequence is TGCGCCAGCAGCTTGGGAGGCAGGGGAGCTAATGAAAAACTGTTTTTT. Complete variable domain (other parts from reference TRBV5-1 and TRBJ1-4): KAGVTQTPRYLIKTRGQQVTLSCSPISGHRSVSWYQQTPGQGLQFLFEYFSETQRNKGNFPGRFSGRQFSNSRSEMNVSTLELGDSALYLCASSLGGRGANEKLFFGSGTQLSVL.

A single count supports this clone. This chain joins TRBV3-1 (or the pseudogene TRBV3-2) and TRBJ1-6; maybe TRBD1 (5 bases). The germline V and J ends were trimmed by 4 bases and 11 bases, with 12 bases remaining between them. The length of the CDR3 is 13 residues. Germline loops: CDR1 LGHDT, CDR2 YNNKEL (reference sequence). CDR3 protein: CASSPASGTPLHF. The CDR3 nucleotides read TGTGCCAGCAGCCCAGCCTCAGGGACACCCCTCCACTTT.

This clone was detected only a few times. V is TRBV25-1 and J is TRBJ1-1, with a possible D match to TRBD1 (5 bases). Germline loops: CDR1 MGHDK, CDR2 SYGVNS. V shed 1 base and J shed 8 bases, with 11 bases lying between them. There are 13 residues in the CDR3. The CDR3 DNA sequence: TGTGCCAGCAGTGAATTTTTGAACAGGGAAGCTTTCTTT. Amino acid sequence: CASSEFLNREAFF.

This clone has a handful of counts. The chain recombines TRBV5-8 with TRBJ1-2; unclear D gene. The CDR3 covers 12 residues. Germline values: CDR1 SGHTS, CDR2 YDEGEE. V was clipped by 2 bases and J by 2 bases, with 4 bases between them. CDR3 region: CASSFKNYGYTF. For the CDR3, the DNA is TGTGCCAGCAGCTTTAAAAACTATGGCTACACCTTC.

The V call is TRBV6-5, the J call TRBJ1-1; D is undetermined. Germline CDR1 MNHEY, CDR2 SVGAGI. There are 15 residues in the CDR3. Between the trimmed V and J ends, which lost 0 bases and 0 bases, there was a span of 8 bases. The CDR3 DNA follows: TGTGCCAGCAGTTACTCGAATAGCCTGAACACTGAAGCTTTCTTT. This sequence encodes CASSYSNSLNTEAFF.